Detailed here is one T cell receptor beta chain. The antigen is undetermined. V was clipped by 5 bases and J by 13 bases, with 24 bases between them. Per germline, CDR1 SGHTS and CDR2 YDEGEE. This CDR3 is built from 14 residues. A second PCR, run for 7 to 11 cycles, used a sample-barcoded 5' primer plus a J-beta primer mix. A minimum of 2.5 million CDR3-containing paired-end reads was obtained for each sample. TCRdb redid the calling of the 5' RACE reads with MiXCR, one entry per CDR3 protein. The sample consists of under 800,000 distinct CDR3 sequences, about 40% of them appearing once. The source of the sample is a study of blood T cells in healthy people across ages. Study-wide results and caveats: Age advanced and TCR beta diversity per million T cells fell, roughly linearly.

The receptor was derived from a woman aged 60-75 years in good health. The sample taken for sequencing was blood. This chain joins TRBV5-8 and TRBJ2-5, with D perhaps matching TRBD1 (6 bases). The CDR3 DNA follows: TGTGCCAGCAGACCGGCAATCTTGGGACAACCCGGGTACTTC. Translating it yields CASRPAILGQPGYF.